This T cell receptor (beta chain) derives from a study of CD8 T cells in ankylosing spondylitis. The study, taken as a whole, reports: The disease-linked clones had a CD8+ phenotype and low blood frequencies. Significantly higher representation of disease-linked clones was reported for matched ankylosing spondylitis synovial fluid. Seemingly distinctive of ankylosing spondylitis blood was a TCR beta motif formed by eight highly homologous variants.

V lost 9 bases and J lost 7; bases outside the gene matches: 16. Germline V CDR1 and CDR2: MNHNS, SASEGT. The CDR3 is made up of 16 amino acids. Using quantitative 5'-RACE with molecular barcodes, the authors made TCR beta libraries. A single record per CDR3 protein comes from TCRdb applying MiXCR to the 5' RACE reads. The table has 200,000 to 300,000 distinct CDR3 sequences, roughly a quarter seen once. In the case of this clonotype: What it recognizes is unknown.

The V call is TRBV6-1, the J call TRBJ2-3; 10 nucleotides line up with TRBD2. The specimen was blood, either unsorted or a sorted T cell fraction (not recorded which). This clonotype was sampled from a male donor with ankylosing spondylitis or in good health (not recorded which). For the CDR3, the DNA is TGTGCCAGTGGCCGAGCGGGAGGGGGGCACCCATATACGCAGTATTTT. Encoded protein: CASGRAGGGHPYTQYF.